This T cell receptor (beta chain) was sequenced during a study of technical replicates of blood from a few donors. Data came from immunoSEQ multiplex PCR; TCRdb stores just in-frame clones and leaves some out. The profile shows about 100,000 clones, just under 95% of them singletons. Germline V lookup: CDR1 SQVTM, CDR2 ANQGSEA. This CDR3 region has 12 residues. The V and J ends lost 6 bases and 5 bases respectively, with 10 bases between them. This receptor was obtained from a human donor in good health. The specimen sequenced was T cells isolated from PBMCs. This rearrangement joins TRBV29-1 to TRBJ2-2; no clear D. The CDR3 coding sequence is TGCAGCGTCACGAGAGTGACCGGGGAGCTGTTTTTT. It encodes CSVTRVTGELFF.